These 9 T cell receptor beta chains originate from one sample sequenced in a study of STAT5B mutations in CD4+ large granular lymphocyte leukemia. TCRdb's copy holds only in-frame clones and misses some; the assay was immunoSEQ multiplex PCR. The sample holds approximately 8,400 clones, roughly 89% seen once. Sequencing was performed on PBMCs. The receptor source for this set is an older woman with CD4+ T-cell large granular lymphocyte leukemia.

The CDR3 protein is CASSREQGVYEQYF. CDR3 sequence (DNA): TGCGCCAGCAGCCGGGAACAGGGGGTCTACGAGCAGTACTTC. V is TRBV4-3 and J is TRBJ2-7; 8 bases match TRBD1. J was trimmed by 3 bases and V by 4 bases; bases with no gene match: 5. The CDR3 is made up of 14 amino acids. Germline lookup yields CDR1 LGHNA and CDR2 YSLEER.

The V and J genes are TRBV19 and TRBJ1-2, with TRBD1 matching over 7 bases. The ends lost 1 base at V and 2 bases at J; junction bases unmatched: 1. Germline V gene sequence: CDR1 LNHDA, CDR2 SQIVND (reference sequence). This CDR3 comprises 14 residues. In DNA form, the CDR3 reads TGTGCCAGTAGTATAGGGACAGGCAACTATGGCTACACCTTC. Its protein product is CASSIGTGNYGYTF.

The chain couples TRBV9 to TRBJ2-7; D perhaps matches TRBD1 (6 bases). Germline V gene sequence: CDR1 SGDLS, CDR2 YYNGEE. The CDR3 runs to 14 residues. V lost 0 bases to trimming and J lost 2 bases, with 9 bases between them. DNA of the CDR3: TGTGCCAGCAGCGTAGACAGGGTGCCCTACGAGCAGTACTTC. Amino acid sequence: CASSVDRVPYEQYF.

J is TRBJ1-4 and V is TRBV30; possible D gene TRBD1, 6 bases. Per germline, CDR1 GTSNPN and CDR2 SVGIG (reference sequence). Deletions cut 2 bases from V and 5 bases from J, with 12 bases between. The CDR3 consists of 14 residues. The CDR3 DNA reads as TGTGCCTGGAGTCGGACAGCCATGAATGAAAAACTGTTTTTT. Amino acid sequence: CAWSRTAMNEKLFF.

The DNA for the CDR3 is TGCAGTACCTCCGGGGCATATGGCTACACCTTC. Amino acids: CSTSGAYGYTF. The chain joins TRBV20-1 to TRBJ1-2, with TRBD1 as a possible D gene (5 bases). Germline V gene lookup returns CDR1 DFQATT and CDR2 SNEGSKA (reference sequence). The V and J ends lost 8 bases and 5 bases respectively, with 12 bases between them. This CDR3 has 11 amino acids.

This clone appeared once. This chain joins TRBV7-6 and TRBJ2-5; 12 positions match TRBD1. The CDR3 loop spans 19 amino acids. CDR1 and CDR2 (germline): SGHVS, FNYEAQ. Trimming took 5 bases from V and 4 from J; bases not matched to a gene: 17. The DNA for the CDR3 is TGTGCCAGCAGCCGACTACCGACCGGGACAGGGGGCCCGGGAGAGACCCAGTACTTC. Protein sequence: CASSRLPTGTGGPGETQYF.

The CDR3 sequence is CATRGGEANTGELFF. As DNA, the CDR3 is TGTGCCACCCGTGGGGGGGAGGCTAACACCGGGGAGCTGTTTTTT. The chain has TRBV6-1 and TRBJ2-2; 7 bases are shared with TRBD2. The trim removed 10 bases at V and 2 bases at J, leaving 10 bases unmatched. CDR3 length: 15 amino acids. Per the germline V gene, CDR1 is MNHNS and CDR2 is SASEGT.

Concerning this clone itself: It is unclear where the CDR3 begins or ends on the DNA, so no DNA is shown, and the CDR3 is as TCRdb lists it. This chain joins TRBV28 and TRBJ2-2; TRBD1 is taken as the D call from the table, unchecked against the DNA. From germline, CDR1 is MDHEN and CDR2 SYDVKM. The CDR3 sequence runs 15 residues, both termini included. The CDR3 protein is CASWDRGLRAGELFF.

This chain connects TRBV9 to TRBJ1-2; D gene unclear. The CDR3 is 16 amino acids. Germline CDR1 and CDR2: SGDLS and YYNGEE. Trimming pared 0 bases from V and 2 bases from J, leaving 14 bases between. CDR3 bases: TGTGCCAGCAGCGTAGGATTCCCTATGGGGAACTATGGCTACACCTTC. As protein: CASSVGFPMGNYGYTF. Drawing the rest from reference TRBV9 and TRBJ1-2, the complete variable domain is DSGVTQTPKHLITATGQRVTLRCSPRSGDLSVYWYQQSLDQGLQFLIQYYNGEERAKGNILERFSAQQFPDLHSELNLSSLELGDSALYFCASSVGFPMGNYGYTFGSGTRLTVV.